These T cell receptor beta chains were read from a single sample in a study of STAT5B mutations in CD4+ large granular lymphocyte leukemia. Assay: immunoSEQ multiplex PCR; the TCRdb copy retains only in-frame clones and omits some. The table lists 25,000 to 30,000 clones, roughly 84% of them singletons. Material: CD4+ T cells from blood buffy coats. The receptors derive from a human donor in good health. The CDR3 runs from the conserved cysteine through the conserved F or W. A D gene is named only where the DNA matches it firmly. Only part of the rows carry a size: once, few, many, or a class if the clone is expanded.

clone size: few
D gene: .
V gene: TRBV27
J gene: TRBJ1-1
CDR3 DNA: TGTGCCAGCACCGAACGAGGCCGCGGCACTGAAGCTTTCTTT
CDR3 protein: CASTERGRGTEAFF

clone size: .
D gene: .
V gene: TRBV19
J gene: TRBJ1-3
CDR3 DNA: TGTGCCAGTAGGTCTGGAAACACCATATATTTT
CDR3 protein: CASRSGNTIYF

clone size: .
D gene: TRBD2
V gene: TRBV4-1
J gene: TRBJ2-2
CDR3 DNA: TGCGCCAGCAGCTATATAGGGACTAGCGGGGAGCTGTTTTTT
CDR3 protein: CASSYIGTSGELFF

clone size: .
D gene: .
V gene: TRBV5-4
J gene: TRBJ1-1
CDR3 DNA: TGTGCCCTTTACAATGGAAGGGAGGCTTTCTTT
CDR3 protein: CALYNGREAFF

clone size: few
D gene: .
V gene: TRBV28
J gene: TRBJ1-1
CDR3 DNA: TGTGCCAGCAGCCCACAGGGATACACTGAAGCTTTCTTT
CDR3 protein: CASSPQGYTEAFF

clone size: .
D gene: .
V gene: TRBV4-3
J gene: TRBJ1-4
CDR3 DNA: TGCGCCAGCAGCCCCTCTCAGGGACCTAATGAAAAACTGTTTTTT
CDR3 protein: CASSPSQGPNEKLFF

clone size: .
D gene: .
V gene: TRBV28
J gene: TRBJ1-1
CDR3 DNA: TGTGCCAGCAGTTTCCGACAGAACACTGAAGCTTTCTTT
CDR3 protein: CASSFRQNTEAFF

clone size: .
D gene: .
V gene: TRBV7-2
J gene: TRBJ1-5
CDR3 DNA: TGTGCCAGCAGCTCTCAGGGCAATCAGCCCCAGCATTTT
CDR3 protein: CASSSQGNQPQHF

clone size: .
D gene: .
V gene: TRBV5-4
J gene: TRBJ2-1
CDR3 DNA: TGTGCCAGCAGCTTGAAATCCGGGTCCGATGAGCAGTTCTTC
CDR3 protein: CASSLKSGSDEQFF

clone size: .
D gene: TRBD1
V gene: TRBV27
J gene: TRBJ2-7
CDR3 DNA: TGTGCCAGCAGGGGGACAGGGGGCTCCTACGAGCAGTACTTC
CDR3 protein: CASRGTGGSYEQYF

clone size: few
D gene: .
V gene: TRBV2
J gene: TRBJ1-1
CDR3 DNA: TGTGCCAGCAGTCAATCAGGAGAAGCTTTCTTT
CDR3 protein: CASSQSGEAFF

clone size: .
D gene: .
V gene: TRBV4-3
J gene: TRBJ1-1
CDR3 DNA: TGCGCCAGCAGCCACGCAGGGAGGAACACTGAAGCTTTCTTT
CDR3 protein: CASSHAGRNTEAFF

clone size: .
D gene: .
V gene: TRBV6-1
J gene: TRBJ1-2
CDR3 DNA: TGTGCCAGCAGCGATCGGGATCGCTATGGCTACACCTTC
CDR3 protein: CASSDRDRYGYTF

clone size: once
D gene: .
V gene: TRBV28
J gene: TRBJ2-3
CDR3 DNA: TGTGCCAGCAGATCACGGGGAACACTCGCAGATACGCAGTATTTT
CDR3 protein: CASRSRGTLADTQYF

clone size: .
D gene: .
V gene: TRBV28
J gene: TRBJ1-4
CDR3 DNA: TGTGCCAGCAGTTTGACGGAAAAACTGTTTTTT
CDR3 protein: CASSLTEKLFF

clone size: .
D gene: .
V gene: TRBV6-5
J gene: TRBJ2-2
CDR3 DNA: TGTGCCAGCAGTTACCGACAGGCCGGGGAGCTGTTTTTT
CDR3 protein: CASSYRQAGELFF

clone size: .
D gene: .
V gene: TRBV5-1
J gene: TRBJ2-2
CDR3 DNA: TGCGCCAGCCTTTGGGACCCCACCGGGGAGCTGTTTTTT
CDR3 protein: CASLWDPTGELFF

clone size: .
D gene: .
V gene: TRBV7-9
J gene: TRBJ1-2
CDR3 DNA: TGTGCCAGCAGCTTAGTTCCCAGTCACTATGGCTACACCTTC
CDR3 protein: CASSLVPSHYGYTF

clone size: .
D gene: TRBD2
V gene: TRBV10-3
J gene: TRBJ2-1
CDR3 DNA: TGTGCCATCAGTGAGAGCGGACTAGCGGGGGGCTCCTACAATGAGCAGTTCTTC
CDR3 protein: CAISESGLAGGSYNEQFF

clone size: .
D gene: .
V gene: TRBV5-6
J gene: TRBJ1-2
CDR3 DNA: TGTGCCAGCAGCCAGGACTACTATGGCTACACCTTC
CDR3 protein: CASSQDYYGYTF

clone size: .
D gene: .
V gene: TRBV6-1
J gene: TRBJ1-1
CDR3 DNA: TGTGCCAGCAGTGAACAGGTTCACACTGAAGCTTTCTTT
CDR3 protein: CASSEQVHTEAFF

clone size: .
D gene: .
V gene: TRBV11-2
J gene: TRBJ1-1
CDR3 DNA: TGTGCCAGCAGCTTTCACCAGGGCGGGCCAGCTTTCTTT
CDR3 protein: CASSFHQGGPAFF

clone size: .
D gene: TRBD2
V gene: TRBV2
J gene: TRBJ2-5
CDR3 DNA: TGTGCCAGCACCCCTTTAGCGGGGGGACTCCAGGAGACCCAGTACTTC
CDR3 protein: CASTPLAGGLQETQYF

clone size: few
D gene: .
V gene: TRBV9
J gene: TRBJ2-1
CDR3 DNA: TGTGCCAGCACTGGGGGGGCGTCTGGTGAGCAGTTCTTC
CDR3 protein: CASTGGASGEQFF

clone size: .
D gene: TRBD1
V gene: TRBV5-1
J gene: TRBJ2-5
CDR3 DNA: TGCGCCAGCAGCCTAAGGGGACAGGGGATCTCGGAGACCCAGTACTTC
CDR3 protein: CASSLRGQGISETQYF

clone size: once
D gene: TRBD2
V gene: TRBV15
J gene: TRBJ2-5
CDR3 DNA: TGTGCCACCAGCAGAGGAGATAGCGGGGGGAAAGAGACCCAGTACTTC
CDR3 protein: CATSRGDSGGKETQYF

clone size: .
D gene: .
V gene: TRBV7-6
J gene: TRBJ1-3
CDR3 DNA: TGTGCCAGCAGCTTAGGGGCCCCGTATGGAAACACCATATATTTT
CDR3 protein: CASSLGAPYGNTIYF

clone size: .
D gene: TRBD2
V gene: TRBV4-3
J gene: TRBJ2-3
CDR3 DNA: TGCGCCAGCAGCCAAAGCCTGACTAGCGGGGTGACAGATACGCAGTATTTT
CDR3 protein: CASSQSLTSGVTDTQYF

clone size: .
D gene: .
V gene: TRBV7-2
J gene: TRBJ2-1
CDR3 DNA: TGTGCCAGCAGCTTAGTCACGAGCTCCTACAATGAGCAGTTCTTC
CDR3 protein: CASSLVTSSYNEQFF

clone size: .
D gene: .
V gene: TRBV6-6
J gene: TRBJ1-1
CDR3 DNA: TGTGCCAGCAGTTACAGGGTCGACTACACTGAAGCTTTCTTT
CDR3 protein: CASSYRVDYTEAFF

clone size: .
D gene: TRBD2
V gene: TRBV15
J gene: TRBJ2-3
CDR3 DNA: TGTGCCACCAGCCGAGCTCTAGCGGGGGGACCCACAGATACGCAGTATTTT
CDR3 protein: CATSRALAGGPTDTQYF

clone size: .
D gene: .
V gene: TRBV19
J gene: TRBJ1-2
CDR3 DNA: TGTGCCCTGTTTTCGGGGAATGGCGGCTACACCTTC
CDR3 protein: CALFSGNGGYTF

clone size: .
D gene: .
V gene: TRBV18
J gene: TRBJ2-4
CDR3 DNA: TGTGCCAGCTCAGAACGGGTGGGCTCCTCTGGGCCCAGCGAAAACATTCAGTACTTC
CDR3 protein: CASSERVGSSGPSENIQYF

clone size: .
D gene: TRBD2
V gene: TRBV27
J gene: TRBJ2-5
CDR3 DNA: TGTGCCAGCAGTCCCGACAGCGGGGGAGGAATGGAGACCCAGTACTTC
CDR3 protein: CASSPDSGGGMETQYF

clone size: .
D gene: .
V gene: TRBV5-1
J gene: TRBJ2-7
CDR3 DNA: TGCGCCAGCAGCTTGGTGCGGCGGGCGACCCATATTGAGCAGTACTTC
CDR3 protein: CASSLVRRATHIEQYF

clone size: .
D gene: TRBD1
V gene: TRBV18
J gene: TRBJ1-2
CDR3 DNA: TGTGCCAGCTCACCACAGGACAGGCCCCTTGGCTACACCTTC
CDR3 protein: CASSPQDRPLGYTF

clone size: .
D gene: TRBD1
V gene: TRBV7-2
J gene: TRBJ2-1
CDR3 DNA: TGTGCCAGCAGCCTATCCACAGGGGATGGTGAGCAGTTCTTC
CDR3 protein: CASSLSTGDGEQFF

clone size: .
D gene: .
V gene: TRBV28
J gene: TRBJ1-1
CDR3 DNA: TGTGCCAGCAGTCCAGCTGGACAGAAGAACACTGAAGCTTTCTTT
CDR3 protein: CASSPAGQKNTEAFF

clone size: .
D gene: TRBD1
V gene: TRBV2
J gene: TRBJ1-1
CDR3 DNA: TGTGCCAGCAGTGAAGCTTGGACAGGGGGTACTGAAGCTTTCTTT
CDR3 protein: CASSEAWTGGTEAFF

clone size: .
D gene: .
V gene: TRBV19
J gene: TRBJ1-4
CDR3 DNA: TGTGCCAGTAGTATTGGGTCGGAAAAACTGTTTTTT
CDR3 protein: CASSIGSEKLFF

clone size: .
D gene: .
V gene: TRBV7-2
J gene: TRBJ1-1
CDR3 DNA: TGTGCCAGCAGCTTAGACAATGTCTACTGGGACACTGAAGCTTTCTTT
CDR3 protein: CASSLDNVYWDTEAFF

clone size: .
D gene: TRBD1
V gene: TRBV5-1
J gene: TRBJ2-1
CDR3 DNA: TGCGCCAGCGCCGTGGGACAGGGGGCGCACAATGAGCAGTTCTTC
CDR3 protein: CASAVGQGAHNEQFF

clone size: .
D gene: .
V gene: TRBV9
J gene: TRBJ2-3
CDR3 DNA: TGTGCCAGCAGCGTAGGTGACCCGGGTACGCAGTATTTT
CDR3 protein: CASSVGDPGTQYF

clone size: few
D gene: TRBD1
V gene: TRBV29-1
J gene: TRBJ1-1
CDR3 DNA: TGCAGCGTTAGGGACAGGGAACCGGGTGAAGCTTTCTTT
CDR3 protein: CSVRDREPGEAFF

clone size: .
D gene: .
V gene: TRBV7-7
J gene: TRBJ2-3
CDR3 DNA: TGTGCCAGCAGCTTATCTATAGCAGATACGCAGTATTTT
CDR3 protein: CASSLSIADTQYF

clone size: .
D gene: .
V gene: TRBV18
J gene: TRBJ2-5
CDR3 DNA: TGTGCCAGCTCACCGGGGCGGAATATAAAAGAGACCCAGTACTTC
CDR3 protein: CASSPGRNIKETQYF

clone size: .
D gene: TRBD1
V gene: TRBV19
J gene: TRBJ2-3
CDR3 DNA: TGTGCCAGTGCCCCAACCCTCGGACAGGGAAGGACGCAGTATTTT
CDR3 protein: CASAPTLGQGRTQYF

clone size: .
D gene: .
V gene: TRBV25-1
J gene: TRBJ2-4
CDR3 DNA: TGTGCCAGCAGTGAAGGGATAGCCAAAAACATTCAGTACTTC
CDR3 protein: CASSEGIAKNIQYF

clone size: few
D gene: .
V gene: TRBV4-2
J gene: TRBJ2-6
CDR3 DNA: TGTGCCAGCAGCCAAGATAACTTCGGGGGCGCTGGGGCCAACGTCCTGACTTTC
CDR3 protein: CASSQDNFGGAGANVLTF

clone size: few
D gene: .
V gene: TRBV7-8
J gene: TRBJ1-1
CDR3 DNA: TGTGCCAGCAGCTTGGGGGGGGCCAGTACTGAAGCTTTCTTT
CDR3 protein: CASSLGGASTEAFF

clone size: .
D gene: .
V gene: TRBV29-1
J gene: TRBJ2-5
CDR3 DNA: TGCAGCGTTGACGGGGGCCAGGAGACCCAGTACTTC
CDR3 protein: CSVDGGQETQYF

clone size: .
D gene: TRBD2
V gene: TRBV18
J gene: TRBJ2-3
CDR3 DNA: TGTGCCAGCTCACCATCGCCCCGGACTAGCGGGGGCCGCACAGATACGCAGTATTTT
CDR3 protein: CASSPSPRTSGGRTDTQYF

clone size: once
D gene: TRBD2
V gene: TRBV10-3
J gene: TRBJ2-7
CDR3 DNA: TGTGCCATCAGTGATAGTATAGCGGGGGGGCCCGACGAGCAGTACTTC
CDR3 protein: CAISDSIAGGPDEQYF

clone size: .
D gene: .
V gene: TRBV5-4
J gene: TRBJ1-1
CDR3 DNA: TGTGCCAGCAGCCCCCCCAGATCCACTGAAGCTTTCTTT
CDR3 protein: CASSPPRSTEAFF

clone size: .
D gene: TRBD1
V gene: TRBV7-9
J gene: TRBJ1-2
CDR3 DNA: TGTGCCAGCAGCTCAACAGGGGGCGGGTATGGCTACACCTTC
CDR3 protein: CASSSTGGGYGYTF